This record concerns one TCR beta chain sequence. Its antigen remains unknown. The CDR3 is 16 amino acids. Trimming took off 0 bases at V and 4 bases at J, with 17 bases between the two ends. CDR1 SGHDT and CDR2 YYEEEE come from the germline V gene. This sample was taken from a study of T cell responses to AZD1222 COVID-19 vaccine. Sequencing used immunoSEQ multiplex PCR; TCRdb keeps in-frame clones, though not all of them. The data contain 75,000 to 90,000 clones, approximately 83% of them seen just once; the ten biggest clones take up about 3%. The study, taken as a whole, reports: Reports say nearly half of spike-specific TCRs go after unmutated variant regions.

The TCR was taken from an adult who received the AZD1222 COVID-19 vaccine. V is TRBV5-6 and J is TRBJ2-7; the D call may be TRBD1 or TRBD2 (5 bases each). This specimen consisted of peripheral blood, obtained 28 days after the second AZD1222 dose. CDR3 amino acids: CASSLEGTVTLYEQYF. As DNA, the CDR3 is TGTGCCAGCAGCTTGGAGGGGACCGTCACCTTATACGAGCAGTACTTC. Based on the CDR3 plus reference TRBV5-6 and TRBJ2-7, the full variable domain is DAGVTQSPTHLIKTRGQQVTLRCSPKSGHDTVSWYQQALGQGPQFIFQYYEEEERQRGNFPDRFSGHQFPNYSSELNVNALLLGDSALYLCASSLEGTVTLYEQYFGPGTRLTVT.